The TCR beta chain under discussion was sequenced for a study of Graves' ophthalmopathy and Graves' hyperthyroidism. The study's findings and limits: Detected in blood as well were most expanded thyroid clonotypes with frequency above 0.001.

Germline lookup yields CDR1 MGHRA and CDR2 YSYEKL. The J segment lost 7 bases and the V segment lost 0 bases, leaving 6 bases of the junction unmatched. The CDR3 length is 15 residues. TCR beta CDR3 amplification used RNA transcripts. Amplification began with first-round RT-PCR using HTBI primers, then second-round multiplex PCR was performed. TCRdb reprocessed the multiplex PCR reads via MiXCR and lists one record per CDR3 protein. The table includes about 340,000 distinct CDR3 sequences, 15% to 20% detected once. To note about this clonotype: The target antigen is unknown.

The chain is built from TRBV4-1 and TRBJ2-5; 9 bases match TRBD2. The specimen sequenced was peripheral blood. The TCR was taken from an adult man with Graves' ophthalmopathy. CDR3 sequence reads: CASSQDRASGVTQYF. The CDR3 DNA follows: TGCGCCAGCAGCCAAGATCGGGCTAGCGGGGTGACCCAGTACTTC.